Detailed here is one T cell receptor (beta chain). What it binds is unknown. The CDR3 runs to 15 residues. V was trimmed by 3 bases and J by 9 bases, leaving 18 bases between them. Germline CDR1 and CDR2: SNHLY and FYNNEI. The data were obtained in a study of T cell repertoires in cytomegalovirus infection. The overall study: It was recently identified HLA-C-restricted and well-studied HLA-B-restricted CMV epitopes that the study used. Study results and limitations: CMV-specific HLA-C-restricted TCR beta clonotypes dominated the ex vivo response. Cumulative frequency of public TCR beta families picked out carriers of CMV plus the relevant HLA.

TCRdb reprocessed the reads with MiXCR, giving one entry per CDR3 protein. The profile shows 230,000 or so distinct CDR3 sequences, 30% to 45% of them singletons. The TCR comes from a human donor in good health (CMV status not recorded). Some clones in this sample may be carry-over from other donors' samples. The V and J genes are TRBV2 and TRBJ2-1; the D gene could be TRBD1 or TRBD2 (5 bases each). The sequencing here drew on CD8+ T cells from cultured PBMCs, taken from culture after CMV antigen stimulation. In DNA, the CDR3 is TGTGCCAGCAGTGAGCGGCGAAGGGGAGTGGCTGAGCAGTTCTTC. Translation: CASSERRRGVAEQFF.